This TCR beta chain was sequenced during a study of cytomegalovirus exposure and HLA in healthy donors. This clone appeared a few times. In the PCR, 60 Vbeta and 13 Jbeta primers were used. Profiled with immunoSEQ multiplex PCR; TCRdb holds only in-frame clones, not every one. The sample lists some 180,000 clones; 9.5% were seen once. Germline V CDR1 and CDR2: MNHNS, SASEGT. With 8 bases clipped from V and 4 bases from J, the junction kept 9 bases outside the gene matches. This CDR3 contains 15 residues. Sequenced sample: PBMCs. The source is a woman in her thirties in good health and CMV-seropositive. This chain links TRBV6-1 with TRBJ2-1; 9 bases are a match to TRBD2. CDR3 in DNA: TGTGCCAGCGATAAAGCGGGAGGCCCGTACAATGAGCAGTTCTTC. It encodes CASDKAGGPYNEQFF.